These T cell receptor beta chains were read from a single sample in a study of blood T cell repertoires in COVID-19. Method: immunoSEQ multiplex PCR; TCRdb's copy keeps in-frame clones and lacks some. The table includes a few hundred thousand clones, about nine tenths detected once. Sequenced sample: peripheral blood. Source of these receptors: a middle-aged man with acute or convalescent COVID-19. CDR3s include the opening cysteine and the closing phenylalanine or tryptophan. Each record gives: D gene, V gene, J gene, clone size, CDR3 protein, CDR3 DNA. D genes are given only for firm matches. Rows may omit the clone size; those that give it use once, few, many or a size class.

D: NA; V: TRBV3-1/TRBV3-2; J: TRBJ1-6; size: NA; CDR3: CASSQGPAGLNSPLHF; DNA: TGTGCCAGCAGCCAAGGCCCAGCAGGGTTGAATTCACCCCTCCACTTT
D: NA; V: TRBV3-1/TRBV3-2; J: TRBJ1-3; size: NA; CDR3: CASSQTTGAVYF; DNA: TGTGCCAGCAGCCAAACGACAGGCGCTGTATATTTT
D: NA; V: TRBV2; J: TRBJ1-5; size: few; CDR3: CASSLEQGLNQPQHF; DNA: TGTGCCAGCAGTCTGGAGCAGGGTCTCAATCAGCCCCAGCATTTT
D: NA; V: TRBV5-1; J: TRBJ1-6; size: NA; CDR3: CASSLGRGGDSPLHF; DNA: TGCGCCAGCAGCCTCGGGAGGGGCGGGGATTCACCCCTCCACTTT
D: TRBD1; V: TRBV7-9; J: TRBJ2-7; size: NA; CDR3: CASSLGQGGEQYF; DNA: TGTGCCAGCAGCTTAGGACAGGGTGGCGAGCAGTACTTC
D: TRBD2; V: TRBV10-1; J: TRBJ2-1; size: NA; CDR3: CASSDFLAGAVNEQFF; DNA: TGCGCCAGCAGTGACTTCCTAGCGGGGGCCGTCAATGAGCAGTTCTTC
D: NA; V: TRBV19; J: TRBJ1-1; size: NA; CDR3: CASSIWGPTEAFF; DNA: TGTGCCAGTAGTATATGGGGGCCCACTGAAGCTTTCTTT
D: TRBD2; V: TRBV6-5; J: TRBJ2-1; size: NA; CDR3: CASSRPGLAKNEQFF; DNA: TGTGCCAGCAGCCGACCGGGACTAGCGAAAAATGAGCAGTTCTTC
D: TRBD1; V: TRBV7-9; J: TRBJ1-4; size: NA; CDR3: CASSVTGGWGEKLFF; DNA: TGTGCCAGCAGCGTAACAGGGGGCTGGGGTGAAAAACTGTTTTTT
D: NA; V: TRBV20-1; J: TRBJ1-1; size: NA; CDR3: CSYWGGTGAFF; DNA: TGCAGCTACTGGGGAGGAACGGGAGCTTTCTTT